The clone carrying this T cell receptor beta chain came up a few times. Antigen unknown. The data were taken from a study of CD8 T cells in ankylosing spondylitis. The TCR beta libraries were generated through quantitative 5'-RACE incorporating molecular barcodes. TCRdb recomputed calls from the 5' RACE reads with MiXCR, one row per CDR3 protein. Among around 150,000 distinct CDR3 sequences, about 16% were seen once, and the ten largest hold approximately 7.6%. General study points: Some motif variants were previously reported in reactive arthritis synovial fluid and blood. Roughly 8 highly homologous variants formed a TCR beta motif that appeared characteristic of ankylosing spondylitis blood. Within peripheral blood, clones linked to disease were CD8+ and relatively rare.

The receptor was isolated from a male donor with ankylosing spondylitis or in good health (not recorded which). Sequencing input: blood, either unsorted or a sorted T cell fraction (not recorded which).

The CDR3 nucleotides are TGTGCCAGCAGCCCTCAGGTGGCTGGGGCCAACGTCCTGACTTTC. Amino acids: CASSPQVAGANVLTF. J is TRBJ2-6 and V is TRBV7-9; no firm D call. V lost 5 bases to trimming and J lost 2 bases, with 10 bases between them. CDR3 length: 15 amino acids. Per germline, CDR1 SEHNR and CDR2 FQNEAQ (reference sequence).